The entry below describes one T cell receptor (beta chain). The V gene lost 3 bases and the J gene lost 3 bases, with 17 bases spanning the gap. Germline CDR1 KGHSH, CDR2 LQKENI. This CDR3 contains 16 residues. This specimen comes from a study of blood T cell repertoires in COVID-19. As for the study in general: Donors in the United States, Italy and Spain gave samples during acute or convalescent COVID-19.

In the original workflow: Estimation of nucleated cell counts relied on the amplification of reference gene primers. Method: immunoSEQ multiplex PCR; TCRdb's copy keeps in-frame clones and lacks some. V, J and clone size are taken as reported in that table, and D and trimming were inferred from the DNA itself. The table lists 200,000 to 250,000 clones, about 88% of them singletons. The sequence was collected from a woman aged 40 to 50 with acute or convalescent COVID-19. The V call is TRBV18, the J call TRBJ1-1; maybe TRBD1 (6 bases). Sequenced material: peripheral blood. The CDR3 nucleotides read TGTGCCAGCTCACCCTTCGGGACAACCACCTACACTGAAGCTTTCTTT. It specifies CASSPFGTTTYTEAFF.